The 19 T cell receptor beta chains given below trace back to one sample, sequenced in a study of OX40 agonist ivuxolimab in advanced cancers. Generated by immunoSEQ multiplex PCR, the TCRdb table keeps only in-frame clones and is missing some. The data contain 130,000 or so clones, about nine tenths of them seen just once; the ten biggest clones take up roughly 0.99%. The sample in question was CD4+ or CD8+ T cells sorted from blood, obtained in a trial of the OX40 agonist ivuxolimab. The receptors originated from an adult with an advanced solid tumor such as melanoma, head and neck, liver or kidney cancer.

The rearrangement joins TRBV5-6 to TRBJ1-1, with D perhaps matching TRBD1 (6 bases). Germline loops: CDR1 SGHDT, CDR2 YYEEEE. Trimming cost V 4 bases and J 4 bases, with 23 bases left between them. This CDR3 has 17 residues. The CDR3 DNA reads TGTGCCAGCAGCCCGACGGGTGGGGGCAGGTCGTTCACTGAAGCTTTCTTT. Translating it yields CASSPTGGGRSFTEAFF.

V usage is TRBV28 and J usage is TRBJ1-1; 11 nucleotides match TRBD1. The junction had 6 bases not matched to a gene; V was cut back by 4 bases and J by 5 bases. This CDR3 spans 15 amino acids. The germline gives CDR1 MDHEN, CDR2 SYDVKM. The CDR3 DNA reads TGTGCCAGCAGTTCCCCGGGACAGGGGGTGACTGAAGCTTTCTTT. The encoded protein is CASSSPGQGVTEAFF.

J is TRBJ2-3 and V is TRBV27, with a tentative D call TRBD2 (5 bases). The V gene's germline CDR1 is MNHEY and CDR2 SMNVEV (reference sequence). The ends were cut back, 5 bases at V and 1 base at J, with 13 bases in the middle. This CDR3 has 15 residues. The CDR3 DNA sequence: TGTGCCAGCAGTATTAAGCGGTTAGGCACAGATACGCAGTATTTT. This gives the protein CASSIKRLGTDTQYF.

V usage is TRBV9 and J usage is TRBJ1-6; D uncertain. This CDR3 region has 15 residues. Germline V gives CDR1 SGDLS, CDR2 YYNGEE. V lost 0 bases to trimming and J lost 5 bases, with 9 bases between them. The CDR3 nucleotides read TGTGCCAGCAGCGTAGCTTCGGGAGATAATTCACCCCTCCACTTT. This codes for CASSVASGDNSPLHF.

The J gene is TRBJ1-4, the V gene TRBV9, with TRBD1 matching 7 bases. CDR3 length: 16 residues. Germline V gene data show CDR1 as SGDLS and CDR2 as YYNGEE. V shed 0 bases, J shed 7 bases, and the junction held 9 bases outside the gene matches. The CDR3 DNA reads TGTGCCAGCAGCGTAGAGGAACAGGGGTGGGGTGAAAAACTGTTTTTT. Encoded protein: CASSVEEQGWGEKLFF.

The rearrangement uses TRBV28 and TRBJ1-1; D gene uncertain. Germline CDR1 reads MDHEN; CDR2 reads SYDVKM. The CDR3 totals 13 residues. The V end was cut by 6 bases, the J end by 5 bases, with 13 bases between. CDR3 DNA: TGTGCCAGCAGAACTGCCGCGGATACTGAAGCTTTCTTT. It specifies CASRTAADTEAFF.

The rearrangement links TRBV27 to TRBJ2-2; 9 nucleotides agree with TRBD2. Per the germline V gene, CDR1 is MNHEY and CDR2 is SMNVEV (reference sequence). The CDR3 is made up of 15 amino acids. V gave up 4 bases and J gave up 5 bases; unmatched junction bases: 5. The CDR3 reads CASSSEREVTGELFF. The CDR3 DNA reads TGTGCCAGCAGTTCGGAGCGGGAGGTTACCGGGGAGCTGTTTTTT.

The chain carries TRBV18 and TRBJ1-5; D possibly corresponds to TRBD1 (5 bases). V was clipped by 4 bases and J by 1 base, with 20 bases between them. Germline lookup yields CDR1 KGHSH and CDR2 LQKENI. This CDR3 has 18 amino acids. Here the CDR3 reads CASSQSVLDSQSNQPQHF. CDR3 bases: TGTGCCAGCTCACAGTCGGTACTAGACAGTCAAAGCAATCAGCCCCAGCATTTT.

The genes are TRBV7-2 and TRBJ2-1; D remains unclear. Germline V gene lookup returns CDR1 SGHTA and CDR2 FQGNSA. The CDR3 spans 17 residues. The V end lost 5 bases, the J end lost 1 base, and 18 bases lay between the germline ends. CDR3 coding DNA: TGTGCCAGCAGCGAATTTCGGCAGGCCCAGTCCTACAATGAGCAGTTCTTC. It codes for CASSEFRQAQSYNEQFF.

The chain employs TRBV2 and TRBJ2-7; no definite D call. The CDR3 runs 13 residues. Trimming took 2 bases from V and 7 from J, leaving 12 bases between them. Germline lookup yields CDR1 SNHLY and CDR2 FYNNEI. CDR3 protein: CASSESGVGEQYF. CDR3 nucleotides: TGTGCCAGCAGTGAATCAGGAGTGGGAGAGCAGTACTTC.

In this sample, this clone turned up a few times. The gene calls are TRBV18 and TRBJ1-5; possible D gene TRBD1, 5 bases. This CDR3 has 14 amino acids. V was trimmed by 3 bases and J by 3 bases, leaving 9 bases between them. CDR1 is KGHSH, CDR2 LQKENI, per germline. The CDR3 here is CASSPGGVNQPQHF. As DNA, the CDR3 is TGTGCCAGCTCACCGGGGGGGGTCAATCAGCCCCAGCATTTT.

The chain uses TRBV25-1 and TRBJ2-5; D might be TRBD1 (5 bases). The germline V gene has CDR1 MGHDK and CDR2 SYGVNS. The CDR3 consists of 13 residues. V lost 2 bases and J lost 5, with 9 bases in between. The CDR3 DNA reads TGTGCCAGCAGTGAAGGGGCGCGGGAGACCCAGTACTTC. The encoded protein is CASSEGARETQYF.

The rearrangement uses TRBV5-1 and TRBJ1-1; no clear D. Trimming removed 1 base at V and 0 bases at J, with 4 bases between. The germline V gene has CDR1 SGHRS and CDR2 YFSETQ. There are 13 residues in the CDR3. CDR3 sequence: CASSLQLNTEAFF. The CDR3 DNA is TGCGCCAGCAGCTTGCAGTTGAACACTGAAGCTTTCTTT.

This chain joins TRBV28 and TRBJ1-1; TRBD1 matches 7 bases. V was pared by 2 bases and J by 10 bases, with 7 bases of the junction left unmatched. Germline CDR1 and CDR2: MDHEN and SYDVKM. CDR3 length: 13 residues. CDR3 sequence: CASSLPGGRGAFF. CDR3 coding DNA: TGTGCCAGCAGTTTACCAGGGGGGCGCGGAGCTTTCTTT.

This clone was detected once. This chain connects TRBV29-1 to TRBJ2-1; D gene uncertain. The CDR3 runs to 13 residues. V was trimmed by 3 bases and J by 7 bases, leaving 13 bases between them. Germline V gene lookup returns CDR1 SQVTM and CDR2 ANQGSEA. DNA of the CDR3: TGCAGCGTTGAGCCTTCCACCGATAATGAGCAGTTCTTC. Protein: CSVEPSTDNEQFF.

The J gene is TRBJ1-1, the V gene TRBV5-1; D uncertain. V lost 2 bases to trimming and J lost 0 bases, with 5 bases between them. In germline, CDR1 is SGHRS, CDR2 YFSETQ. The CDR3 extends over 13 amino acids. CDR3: CASSFTMNTEAFF. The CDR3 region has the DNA TGCGCCAGCAGCTTCACTATGAACACTGAAGCTTTCTTT.

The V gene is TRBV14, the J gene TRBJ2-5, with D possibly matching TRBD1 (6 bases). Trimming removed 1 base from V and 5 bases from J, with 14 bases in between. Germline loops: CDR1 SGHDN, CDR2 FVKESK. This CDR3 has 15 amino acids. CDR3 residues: CASSQADSLWETQYF. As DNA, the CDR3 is TGTGCCAGCAGCCAAGCGGACAGCCTGTGGGAGACCCAGTACTTC.

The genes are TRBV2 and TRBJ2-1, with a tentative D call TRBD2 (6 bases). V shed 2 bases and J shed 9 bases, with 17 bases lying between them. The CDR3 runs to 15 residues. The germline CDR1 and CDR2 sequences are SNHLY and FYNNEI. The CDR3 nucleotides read TGTGCCAGCAGTGAAAGGCGGGGCGGGGACGGTGAGCAGTTCTTC. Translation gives CASSERRGGDGEQFF.

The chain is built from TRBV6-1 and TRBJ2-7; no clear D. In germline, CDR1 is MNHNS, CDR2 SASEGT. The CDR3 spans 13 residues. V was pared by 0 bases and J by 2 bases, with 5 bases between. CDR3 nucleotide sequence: TGTGCCAGCAGTGAAGCTAGAACCTACGAGCAGTACTTC. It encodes CASSEARTYEQYF.